These 30 T cell receptor beta chains came from one sample sequenced in a study of blood T cell repertoires in COVID-19. Profiled with immunoSEQ multiplex PCR; TCRdb holds only in-frame clones, not every one. The data contain about 100,000 clones, 85% of them singletons. The source material was peripheral blood. Receptors originate from a middle-aged man with active or convalescent COVID-19.

The V call is TRBV28, the J call TRBJ2-1, with 13 nucleotides matching TRBD2. Germline V CDR1 and CDR2: MDHEN, SYDVKM. There are 16 residues in the CDR3. V shed 5 bases and J 8 bases; nucleotides not matched to a gene: 9. CDR3 sequence reads: CASSNPGTSGIDEQFF. Written as DNA, the CDR3 is TGTGCCAGCAGTAATCCCGGGACTAGCGGGATAGATGAGCAGTTCTTC.

The chain links TRBV3-1 (or the pseudogene TRBV3-2) to TRBJ1-5, with D unclear. Germline assignment: CDR1 LGHDT and CDR2 YNNKEL (reference sequence). The CDR3 is 13 amino acids. The ends were cut back, 1 base at V and 6 bases at J, with 7 bases in the middle. CDR3 residues: CASSQGSGQPQHF. CDR3 coding DNA: TGTGCCAGCAGCCAAGGAAGCGGTCAGCCCCAGCATTTT.

The rearrangement uses TRBV7-2 and TRBJ2-3; TRBD2 agrees at 11 bases. CDR3 length: 16 amino acids. The germline gives CDR1 SGHTA, CDR2 FQGNSA. With V trimmed by 3 bases and J by 1 base, 3 bases remained unmatched. CDR3 amino acids: CASSLQLAGGTDTQYF. In DNA form, the CDR3 reads TGTGCCAGCAGCTTGCAACTAGCGGGAGGCACAGATACGCAGTATTTT.

The chain combines TRBV19 with TRBJ2-7; 12 positions agree with TRBD1. Unmatched junction bases numbered 5, after V lost 8 bases and J lost 3 bases. From germline, CDR1 is LNHDA and CDR2 SQIVND (reference sequence). This CDR3 has 14 residues. The DNA of the CDR3 is TGTGCCAGTGGGACAGGGGGCTTGGGCTACGAGCAGTACTTC. This gives the protein CASGTGGLGYEQYF.

V and J are TRBV4-1 and TRBJ2-6, with 8 bases aligning to TRBD1. The germline CDR1 and CDR2 sequences are MGHRA and YSYEKL. There are 19 residues in the CDR3. V lost 4 bases, J lost 0 bases, and 11 bases stayed unmatched. CDR3 region: CASSPSTGQATSGANVLTF. Written as DNA, the CDR3 is TGCGCCAGCAGCCCCAGTACGGGACAGGCCACCTCTGGGGCCAACGTCCTGACTTTC.

This chain links TRBV18 with TRBJ1-2; 8 bases align to TRBD1. V shed 6 bases, J shed 2 bases, and the junction held 14 bases outside the gene matches. The CDR3 is 17 residues long. Per germline, CDR1 KGHSH and CDR2 LQKENI. CDR3 nucleotide sequence: TGTGCCAGCTCCCCAACCCCAGGGGGCGGTAGGAACTATGGCTACACCTTC. It yields the protein CASSPTPGGGRNYGYTF. Drawing the rest from reference TRBV18 and TRBJ1-2, the complete variable domain is NAGVMQNPRHLVRRRGQEARLRCSPMKGHSHVYWYRQLPEEGLKFMVYLQKENIIDESGMPKERFSAEFPKEGPSILRIQQVVRGDSAAYFCASSPTPGGGRNYGYTFGSGTRLTVV.

The V and J genes are TRBV5-5 and TRBJ1-2; 7 positions match TRBD1. This CDR3 region has 18 residues. J was trimmed by 2 bases and V by 2 bases; bases with no gene match: 15. The germline V gene encodes CDR1 SGHKS and CDR2 YYEKEE (reference sequence). For the CDR3, the DNA is TGTGCCAGCAGCTTCATGTGGCGGACAGGTAACGAAAACTATGGCTACACCTTC. This gives the protein CASSFMWRTGNENYGYTF.

This CDR3 reads CASSRGTSGTRDTQYF. Here the CDR3 DNA reads TGTGCCAGCTCACGCGGGACTAGCGGGACCAGAGATACGCAGTATTTT. The chain recombines TRBV18 with TRBJ2-3; 13 bases agree with TRBD2. Germline V gene sequence: CDR1 KGHSH, CDR2 LQKENI. The length of the CDR3 is 16 residues. V shed 4 bases and J 5 bases; nucleotides not matched to a gene: 6.

This chain links TRBV21-1 with TRBJ1-2; the table's D call, TRBD1, has no DNA check behind it. TRBV21-1 is classified as a pseudogene. The CDR3 extends over 14 amino acids. The CDR3 sequence is CASSELGQSPVYTF. The CDR3 DNA reads TGTGCCAGCAGCGAATTGGGGCAATCTCCCGTCTACACCTTC.

This clone was counted a few times. The chain couples TRBV6-5 to TRBJ2-6; possible D gene TRBD2, 6 bases. Germline V gene sequence: CDR1 MNHEY, CDR2 SVGAGI. Trimming cost V 8 bases and J 2 bases, with 7 bases left between them. The CDR3 loop spans 13 amino acids. CDR3: CASGGTGANVLTF. For the CDR3, the DNA is TGTGCCAGCGGGGGGACTGGGGCCAACGTCCTGACTTTC.

The chain uses TRBV5-6 and TRBJ2-6, with D possibly matching TRBD1 (6 bases). Germline-derived CDR1 and CDR2 are SGHDT and YYEEEE. V lost 5 bases and J lost 0, with 9 bases in between. This CDR3 spans 15 amino acids. The CDR3 DNA reads TGTGCCAGCAGGGACAGCCGCTCTGGGGCCAACGTCCTGACTTTC. Translation gives CASRDSRSGANVLTF.

The rearrangement links TRBV6-1 to TRBJ2-1, with D possibly TRBD2 on 6 matching bases. V was shortened by 2 bases and J by 6 bases, with 11 bases between the two germline ends. Germline CDR1 and CDR2: MNHNS and SASEGT. CDR3 size: 14 residues. The CDR3 loop is CASSEREVRNEQFF. DNA of the CDR3: TGTGCCAGCAGTGAAAGGGAGGTGCGCAATGAGCAGTTCTTC.

The chain joins TRBV5-4 to TRBJ2-3, with TRBD1 identical over 8 bases. The CDR3 is 15 residues long. In germline, CDR1 is SGHNT, CDR2 YYREEE (reference sequence). The V and J ends lost 4 bases and 1 base, in that order; junction bases with no gene match: 5. Written as DNA, the CDR3 is TGTGCCAGCAGCACTCCGGGACAGGGCACAGATACGCAGTATTTT. Amino acids: CASSTPGQGTDTQYF.

This chain connects TRBV7-9 to TRBJ2-1; TRBD2 matches 9 bases. The trim removed 11 bases at V and 5 bases at J, leaving 19 bases unmatched. The germline gives CDR1 SEHNR, CDR2 FQNEAQ (reference sequence). The CDR3 is 17 residues long. For the CDR3, the DNA is TGTGCCGGCAAGCCGAACCTTGCGGGAGGGCCGGACAATGAGCAGTTCTTC. Translated, it gives CAGKPNLAGGPDNEQFF.

The chain couples TRBV11-2 to TRBJ1-1, with 9 bases that match TRBD1. CDR1 is SGHAT, CDR2 FQNNGV, per germline. The CDR3 has 14 residues. J was trimmed by 5 bases and V by 2 bases; bases with no gene match: 3. CDR3 DNA sequence: TGTGCCAGCAGCTTAATTGACAGGGGGACTGAAGCTTTCTTT. As protein: CASSLIDRGTEAFF.

This sequence joins TRBV5-1 and TRBJ2-3; D might be TRBD2 (5 bases). The germline CDR1 and CDR2 sequences are SGHRS and YFSETQ. V dropped 3 bases and J dropped 0 bases, with 11 bases sitting between them. This CDR3 comprises 15 residues. The CDR3 region has the DNA TGCGCCAGCAGCTCTGGACTTATTAGCACAGATACGCAGTATTTT. Protein product: CASSSGLISTDTQYF.

This sequence joins TRBV2 and TRBJ2-1; TRBD2 might be the D (5 bases). CDR1 SNHLY and CDR2 FYNNEI come from the germline V gene. The germline V and J ends were trimmed by 4 bases and 15 bases, with 13 bases remaining between them. The CDR3 covers 11 residues. The CDR3 loop is CASSGEGRTFF. The CDR3 coding sequence is TGTGCCAGCAGTGGAGAGGGCCGAACGTTCTTC.

The gene calls are TRBV7-3 and TRBJ2-3; possible D gene TRBD2, 6 bases. The CDR3 consists of 16 residues. V was trimmed by 5 bases and J by 3 bases, leaving 18 bases between them. The germline V gene encodes CDR1 SGHTA and CDR2 FQGTGA. CDR3 DNA sequence: TGTGCCAGCAGCCCTCCCACGGTAGCGGATACAGATACGCAGTATTTT. Its protein product is CASSPPTVADTDTQYF.

The J gene is TRBJ1-1, the V gene TRBV6-5; D gene uncertain. Germline-derived CDR1 and CDR2 are MNHEY and SVGAGI. Trimming shortened V by 10 bases and J by 5 bases, and 17 bases separated the two germline ends. There are 13 residues in the CDR3. The CDR3 nucleotides read TGTGCCACCTACTCACCTTCTTTTACTGAAGCTTTCTTT. Translated, it gives CATYSPSFTEAFF.

This chain joins TRBV19 and TRBJ1-4; 7 nucleotides line up with TRBD1. Germline loops: CDR1 LNHDA, CDR2 SQIVND (reference sequence). Trimming took 5 bases from V and 6 from J; bases not matched to a gene: 6. CDR3 length: 14 residues. This CDR3 reads CASSLGTAHEKLFF. The CDR3 coding sequence is TGTGCCAGTAGTCTAGGGACAGCCCATGAAAAACTGTTTTTT.

This chain joins TRBV5-4 and TRBJ1-6; the match to TRBD1 covers 10 bases. With 0 bases clipped from V and 8 bases from J, the junction kept 8 bases outside the gene matches. The CDR3 is 17 residues long. The germline V gene encodes CDR1 SGHNT and CDR2 YYREEE (reference sequence). The CDR3 nucleotides are TGTGCCAGCAGCTTGGGGGACAGGGGACCCCGTGATTCACCCCTCCACTTT. As protein: CASSLGDRGPRDSPLHF.

CDR3 DNA: TGTGCCAGCAGATCTTTGACAGCGAACACTGAAGCTTTCTTT. Protein: CASRSLTANTEAFF. V gene TRBV2 combines with J gene TRBJ1-1; maybe TRBD1 (5 bases). Germline CDR1 and CDR2: SNHLY and FYNNEI. The CDR3 consists of 14 residues. Trimming pared 6 bases from V and 1 base from J, leaving 12 bases between.

This chain links TRBV7-2 with TRBJ2-1, with D unresolved. Trimming removed 7 bases at V and 7 bases at J, with 14 bases between. The length of the CDR3 is 13 residues. In germline, CDR1 is SGHTA, CDR2 FQGNSA. The CDR3 region has the DNA TGTGCCAGCACCCCCTCGCCCCGGAATGAGCAGTTCTTC. It specifies CASTPSPRNEQFF.

The CDR3 DNA is TGTGCCACCCTACCCGGGGTCTTCTACAATGAGCAGTTCTTC. This codes for CATLPGVFYNEQFF. The chain joins TRBV7-2 to TRBJ2-1; a possible D gene is TRBD2 (5 bases). The CDR3 sequence is 14 residues long. Germline V gene lookup returns CDR1 SGHTA and CDR2 FQGNSA. Trimming cost V 10 bases and J 3 bases, with 16 bases left between them.

This chain connects TRBV27 to TRBJ1-4; possibly TRBD1 for D (6 bases). Trimming stripped 5 bases from V and 2 bases from J, with 15 bases between. The germline CDR1 and CDR2 sequences are MNHEY and SMNVEV (reference sequence). This CDR3 has 16 amino acids. The CDR3 DNA reads as TGTGCCAGCAGTAGCGGTCTGGGGGCGACTAATGAAAAACTGTTTTTT. Protein product: CASSSGLGATNEKLFF.

The J gene is TRBJ1-1, the V gene TRBV5-8, with a tentative D call TRBD1 (5 bases). This CDR3 region has 14 residues. The V gene's germline CDR1 is SGHTS and CDR2 YDEGEE. The germline V and J ends were trimmed by 4 bases and 5 bases, with 15 bases remaining between them. CDR3 protein: CASSLGGGWTEAFF. CDR3 DNA sequence: TGTGCCAGCAGCCTGGGGGGAGGATGGACTGAAGCTTTCTTT.

V gene TRBV28 combines with J gene TRBJ1-2; tentative D call: TRBD1 (6 bases). The CDR3 runs to 14 residues. V lost 6 bases and J 4 bases, leaving 15 bases between the germline ends. Germline lookup yields CDR1 MDHEN and CDR2 SYDVKM. For the CDR3, the DNA is TGTGCCAGCAGCCGATCACAGGGTTCCTATGGCTACACCTTC. Its protein is CASSRSQGSYGYTF.

The chain combines TRBV6-5 with TRBJ1-2; the D is unclear. This CDR3 is built from 11 residues. The V and J ends lost 2 bases and 8 bases respectively, with 6 bases between them. Germline lookup yields CDR1 MNHEY and CDR2 SVGAGI. In nucleotides, the CDR3 is TGTGCCAGCAGTTACGGAGGGGGCTACACCTTC. Its translation: CASSYGGGYTF.

The V call is TRBV19, the J call TRBJ1-6; D gene ambiguous. The V end lost 4 bases, the J end lost 0 bases, and 10 bases lay between the germline ends. The CDR3 is 16 amino acids. Per the germline V gene, CDR1 is LNHDA and CDR2 is SQIVND (reference sequence). The CDR3 region is CASSTEGSSYNSPLHF. The DNA for the CDR3 is TGTGCCAGTAGTACCGAGGGAAGCTCCTATAATTCACCCCTCCACTTT.

For the CDR3, the DNA is TGTGCCAGCAGCCGCGACAGGGGGTTTAACTATGGCTACACCTTC. This gives the protein CASSRDRGFNYGYTF. The J gene is TRBJ1-2, the V gene TRBV3-1 (or the pseudogene TRBV3-2); 9 bases match TRBD1. Germline V CDR1 and CDR2: LGHDT, YNNKEL (reference sequence). With 4 bases clipped from V and 1 base from J, the junction kept 4 bases outside the gene matches. This CDR3 spans 15 amino acids.